This T cell receptor (beta chain) is from a study of shared clonotypes between healthy human individuals. Using immunoSEQ multiplex PCR, the repertoire was profiled, and TCRdb retains in-frame clones only, with some absent. Among roughly 660,000 clones listed, about 92% were seen once. The germline V gene encodes CDR1 LGHNT and CDR2 FRNRAP. This CDR3 is built from 13 residues. V shed 5 bases and J shed 11 bases, with 16 bases lying between them. The TCR originated in a man younger than 35 in good health. Some clones in this sample may be carry-over from other donors' samples. Input material: memory CD8+ T cells from PBMCs. This sample's subset: CD45RO+ cells pooled with CCR7-negative TemRA cells. The chain uses TRBV12-5 and TRBJ2-1, with D maybe TRBD2 (5 bases). CDR3 loop: CASGPSPDSQQFF. In nucleotides, the CDR3 is TGTGCTAGTGGTCCCTCGCCGGACTCACAGCAGTTCTTC.